In its sample, the clone carrying this T cell receptor (beta chain) was seen a few times. Its antigen is not known. The data belong to a study of cytomegalovirus exposure and HLA in healthy donors. Per the germline V gene, CDR1 is SGHRS and CDR2 is YFSETQ. This CDR3 has 16 amino acids. Trimming cost V 0 bases and J 0 bases, with 11 bases left between them. Study observations and caveats: A later analysis linked about 17,000 TCR beta sequences to HLA alleles at 0.05 false discovery rate.

PCR employed 60 Vbeta and 13 Jbeta primers. The assay was immunoSEQ multiplex PCR, and TCRdb's table has in-frame clones only and misses some. The data contain under 250,000 clones, about 80% of them singletons. The rearrangement links TRBV5-1 to TRBJ2-3; weak D call: TRBD2 (6 bases). Input material: PBMCs. This TCR derives from a man aged 18 to 29 in good health and CMV-seronegative. This chain's CDR3 is CASSLGPSASTDTQYF. The CDR3 DNA is TGCGCCAGCAGCTTGGGTCCTAGCGCTAGCACAGATACGCAGTATTTT. The full variable domain, its missing parts supplied by reference TRBV5-1 and TRBJ2-3, is KAGVTQTPRYLIKTRGQQVTLSCSPISGHRSVSWYQQTPGQGLQFLFEYFSETQRNKGNFPGRFSGRQFSNSRSEMNVSTLELGDSALYLCASSLGPSASTDTQYFGPGTRLTVL.